This TCR beta chain was sequenced in a study of blood T cell repertoires in COVID-19. The wider study: Acute and convalescent COVID-19 samples came from the United States, Italy and Spain. In each case, the material was cDNA or gDNA derived from T cells, B-cell-depleted T cells, or PBMCs.

Methods used by the authors: Amplification of reference gene primers was used by the study to estimate nucleated cell counts. Clones were sequenced by immunoSEQ multiplex PCR, and TCRdb holds only the in-frame ones, with some missing. The V and J calls and the clone size are those of that table, but D and trimming were determined from the DNA. This table holds 55,000 to 65,000 clones, 75% to 95% found once. CDR3 length: 14 amino acids. V gave up 1 base and J gave up 6 bases, with 12 bases separating them. The V gene's germline CDR1 is MGHDK and CDR2 SYGVNS. The gene calls are TRBV25-1 and TRBJ2-5, with a weak D call TRBD2 (7 bases). The sequence derives from a human donor in a cohort sampled during active COVID-19. The specimen sequenced was peripheral blood. In nucleotides, the CDR3 is TGTGCCAGCAGTGAATCGGGGGGCCTAAAGACCCAGTACTTC. This gives the protein CASSESGGLKTQYF.